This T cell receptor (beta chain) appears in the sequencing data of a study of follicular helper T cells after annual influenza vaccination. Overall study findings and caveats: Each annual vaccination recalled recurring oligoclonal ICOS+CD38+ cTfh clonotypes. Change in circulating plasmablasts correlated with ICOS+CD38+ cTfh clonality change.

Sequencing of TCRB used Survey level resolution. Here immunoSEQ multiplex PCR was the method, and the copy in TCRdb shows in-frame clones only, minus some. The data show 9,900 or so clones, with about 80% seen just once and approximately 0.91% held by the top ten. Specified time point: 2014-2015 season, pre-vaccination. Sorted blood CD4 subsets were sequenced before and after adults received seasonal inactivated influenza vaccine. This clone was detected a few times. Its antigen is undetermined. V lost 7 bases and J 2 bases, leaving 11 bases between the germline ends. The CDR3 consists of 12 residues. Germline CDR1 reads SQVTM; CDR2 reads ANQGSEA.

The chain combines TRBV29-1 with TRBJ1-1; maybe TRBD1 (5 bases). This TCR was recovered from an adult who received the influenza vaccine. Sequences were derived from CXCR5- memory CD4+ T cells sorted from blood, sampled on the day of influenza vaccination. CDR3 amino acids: CSALTGNTEAFF. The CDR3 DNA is TGCAGCGCCCTAACAGGTAACACTGAAGCTTTCTTT.